Following are 9 T cell receptor beta chains from one sample sequenced in a study of T-cell reconstitution after alpha-beta-depleted transplantation in children. Unique molecular identifiers were incorporated during preparation of the TCRbeta library. In TCRdb, the PCR reads were re-called with MiXCR into one record per CDR3 protein. The sample lists about 610,000 distinct CDR3 sequences; 10% to 13% were seen once. This material consisted of PBMCs from the stem cell graft donor, taken from the stem cell graft. All receptors derive from a human donor who donated a stem cell graft to a child with acute myeloid leukemia.

The chain carries TRBV2 and TRBJ2-5; TRBD2 agrees at 10 bases. The CDR3 has 16 amino acids. Germline CDR1 SNHLY, CDR2 FYNNEI. V lost 5 bases and J lost 5; bases outside the gene matches: 11. The CDR3 sequence: CASSSDGLAGVETQYF. The DNA of the CDR3 is TGTGCCAGCAGTTCCGACGGCCTAGCGGGAGTGGAGACCCAGTACTTC.

The chain uses TRBV6-2 or TRBV6-3 and TRBJ2-7; 9 nucleotides line up with TRBD1. J lost 7 bases, V lost 6 bases, and 16 bases had no gene match. The CDR3 length is 16 residues. Per the germline V gene, CDR1 is MNHEY and CDR2 is SVGEGT. The DNA for the CDR3 is TGTGCCAGCAGCATCCGGACAGGGGCACTGTCGTGGGAGCAGTACTTC. It codes for CASSIRTGALSWEQYF.

This clonotype was seen only a few times. The V gene is TRBV10-3, the J gene TRBJ1-1, with D unclear. This CDR3 contains 15 residues. Trimming shortened V by 0 bases and J by 0 bases, and 8 bases separated the two germline ends. Germline V gene data show CDR1 as ENHRY and CDR2 as SYGVKD. The chain's CDR3 is CAISESSQLNTEAFF. The CDR3 DNA reads as TGTGCCATCAGTGAGTCCAGCCAGCTGAACACTGAAGCTTTCTTT.

Many counts were recorded for this clonotype. The V call is TRBV2, the J call TRBJ2-1, with TRBD2 identical over 9 bases. The CDR3 length is 15 residues. Germline lookup yields CDR1 SNHLY and CDR2 FYNNEI. V dropped 2 bases and J dropped 9; count of bases not matched to a gene: 8. CDR3 in DNA: TGTGCCAGCAGTGAAACGGCTAGCGGGGTAGGTGAGCAGTTCTTC. It codes for CASSETASGVGEQFF.

The chain recombines TRBV7-2 with TRBJ2-4; D unclear. Germline V gene data show CDR1 as SGHTA and CDR2 as FQGNSA. The ends were cut back, 4 bases at V and 0 bases at J, with 16 bases in the middle. The CDR3 spans 17 residues. This CDR3 is CASSSPPGLLAKNIQYF. CDR3 bases: TGTGCCAGCAGCTCCCCTCCGGGCTTACTAGCCAAAAACATTCAGTACTTC. The variable domain in full, completed from reference TRBV7-2 and TRBJ2-4, reads GAGVSQSPSNKVTEKGKDVELRCDPISGHTALYWYRQSLGQGLEFLIYFQGNSAPDKSGLPSDRFSAERTGGSVSTLTIQRTQQEDSAVYLCASSSPPGLLAKNIQYFGAGTRLSVL.

This clonotype has a handful of counts. The chain carries TRBV5-1 and TRBJ2-7; TRBD2 matches at 11 bases. The length of the CDR3 is 19 residues. Unmatched junction bases numbered 16, after V lost 4 bases and J lost 1 base. Looked up from germline, CDR1 is SGHRS and CDR2 is YFSETQ. CDR3 DNA: TGCGCCAGCAGCACTGGAAGGGGTAGCGGGAGGGCAAGTTCCTACGAGCAGTACTTC. As protein: CASSTGRGSGRASSYEQYF.

The chain links TRBV5-1 to TRBJ2-7; either TRBD1 or TRBD2 may fit D (5 bases each). This CDR3 has 13 amino acids. In germline, CDR1 is SGHRS, CDR2 YFSETQ. V was shortened by 4 bases and J by 2 bases, with 10 bases between the two germline ends. CDR3 coding DNA: TGCGCCAGCAGCGGGGACGAAACCTACGAGCAGTACTTC. Protein sequence: CASSGDETYEQYF.

This clonotype was found many times. V is TRBV20-1 and J is TRBJ2-7, with 8 bases identical to TRBD1. J gave up 6 bases and V 5 bases, and 9 bases lay outside the gene matches. The V gene's germline CDR1 is DFQATT and CDR2 SNEGSKA (reference sequence). This CDR3 comprises 13 residues. CDR3 loop: CSAPRQGAGEQYF. The CDR3 DNA follows: TGCAGTGCTCCCCGGCAGGGGGCTGGCGAGCAGTACTTC.

This clonotype was seen a few times. CDR3 coding DNA: TGTGCCAGCAGCGTTGAGGGGCCCAGCACAGATACGCAGTATTTT. It is translated as CASSVEGPSTDTQYF. The chain uses TRBV9 and TRBJ2-3, with D possibly being TRBD1 or TRBD2 (5 bases each). V was clipped by 2 bases and J by 0 bases, with 10 bases between them. From germline, CDR1 is SGDLS and CDR2 YYNGEE. The CDR3 runs to 15 residues.